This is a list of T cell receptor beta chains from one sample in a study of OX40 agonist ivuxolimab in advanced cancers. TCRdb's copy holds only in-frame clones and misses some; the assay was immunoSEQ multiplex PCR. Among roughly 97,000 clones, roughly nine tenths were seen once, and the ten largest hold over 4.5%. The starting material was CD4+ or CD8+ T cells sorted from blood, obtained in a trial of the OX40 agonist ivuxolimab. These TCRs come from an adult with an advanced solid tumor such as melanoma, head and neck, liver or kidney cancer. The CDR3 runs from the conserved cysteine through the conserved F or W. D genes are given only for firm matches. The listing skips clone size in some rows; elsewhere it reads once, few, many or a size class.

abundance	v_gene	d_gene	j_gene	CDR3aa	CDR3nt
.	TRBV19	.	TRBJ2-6	CASSIGPQLGSRANVLTF	TGTGCCAGTAGTATAGGACCCCAATTGGGTTCGAGGGCCAACGTCCTGACTTTC
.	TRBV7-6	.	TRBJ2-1	CASSLGANEQFF	TGTGCCAGCAGCTTAGGAGCCAATGAGCAGTTCTTC
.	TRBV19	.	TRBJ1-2	CASQREAGGYTF	TGTGCCAGCCAAAGAGAAGCCGGGGGCTACACCTTC
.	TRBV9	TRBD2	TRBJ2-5	CASSPPGSSGGSQYF	TGTGCCAGCAGCCCTCCGGGATCTAGCGGGGGGTCCCAGTACTTC
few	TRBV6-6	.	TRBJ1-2	CASSYSTDGYYGYTF	TGTGCCAGCAGTTACTCGACGGACGGGTACTATGGCTACACCTTC
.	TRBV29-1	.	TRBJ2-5	CSVEWWQETQYF	TGCAGCGTTGAATGGTGGCAAGAGACCCAGTACTTC
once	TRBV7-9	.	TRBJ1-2	CASSPRDSYGYTF	TGTGCCAGCAGCCCCCGGGACTCCTATGGCTACACCTTC
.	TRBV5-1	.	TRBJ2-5	CASSLVWGGRQETQYF	TGCGCCAGCAGCTTGGTTTGGGGGGGCCGTCAAGAGACCCAGTACTTC
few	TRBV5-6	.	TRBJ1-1	CASSSRGDEAFF	TGTGCCAGCAGCTCCCGAGGCGATGAAGCTTTCTTT
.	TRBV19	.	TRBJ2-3	CASSFNAGGDTQYF	TGTGCCAGTAGTTTCAACGCCGGGGGAGATACGCAGTATTTT
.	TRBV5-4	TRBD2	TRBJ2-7	CASRTSGTYEQYF	TGTGCCAGCAGAACTAGCGGTACCTACGAGCAGTACTTC
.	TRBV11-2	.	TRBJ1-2	CASNPSPLQSLGYTF	TGTGCCAGCAATCCTTCTCCTCTGCAGAGTTTGGGCTACACCTTC
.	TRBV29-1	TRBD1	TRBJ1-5	CSVGTGEHQPQHF	TGCAGCGTTGGTACAGGGGAGCATCAGCCCCAGCATTTT
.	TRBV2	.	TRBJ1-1	CASSEVAAGNTEAFF	TGTGCCAGCAGTGAAGTGGCGGCGGGGAACACTGAAGCTTTCTTT
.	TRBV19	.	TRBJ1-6	CASKVQIYNSPLHF	TGTGCCAGTAAGGTCCAGATTTATAATTCACCCCTCCACTTT
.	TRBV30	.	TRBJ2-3	CAWSGALSTDTQYF	TGTGCCTGGAGTGGGGCCTTAAGCACAGATACGCAGTATTTT
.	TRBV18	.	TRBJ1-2	CASSPLEAPNYGYTF	TGTGCCAGCTCACCATTGGAGGCCCCTAACTATGGCTACACCTTC
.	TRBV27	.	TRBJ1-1	CASRVGYRGTEAFF	TGTGCCAGCAGGGTAGGGTACCGGGGCACTGAAGCTTTCTTT
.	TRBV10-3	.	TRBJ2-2	CAISDPNTGELFF	TGTGCCATCAGTGACCCTAACACCGGGGAGCTGTTTTTT
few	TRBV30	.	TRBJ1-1	CAWSVAQEAFF	TGTGCCTGGAGTGTAGCACAGGAAGCTTTCTTT
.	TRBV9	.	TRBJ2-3	CASSVGSSVITDTQYF	TGTGCCAGCAGCGTAGGATCTAGCGTGATCACAGATACGCAGTATTTT
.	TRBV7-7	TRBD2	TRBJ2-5	CASSLAGVQETQYF	TGTGCTAGCAGTCTAGCGGGGGTCCAAGAGACCCAGTACTTC
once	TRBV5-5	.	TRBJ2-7	CASSFAGVPYEQYF	TGTGCCAGCAGCTTCGCAGGGGTTCCCTACGAGCAGTACTTC
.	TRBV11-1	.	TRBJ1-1	CASSTVGGTEAFF	TGTGCCAGCAGTACTGTTGGGGGCACTGAAGCTTTCTTT
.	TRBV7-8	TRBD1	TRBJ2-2	CASISRDRDTGELFF	TGTGCCAGCATCTCTCGGGACAGGGACACCGGGGAGCTGTTTTTT
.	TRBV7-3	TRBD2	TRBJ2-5	CASSLSGSQETQYF	TGTGCCAGCAGCTTAAGCGGGAGTCAAGAGACCCAGTACTTC
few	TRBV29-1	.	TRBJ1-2	CSVEGLNYGYTF	TGCAGCGTTGAAGGGCTAAACTATGGCTACACCTTC
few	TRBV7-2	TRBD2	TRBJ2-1	CASSRTSGKLNEQFF	TGTGCCAGCAGCCGGACTAGCGGGAAACTCAATGAGCAGTTCTTC
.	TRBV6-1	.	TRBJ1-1	CASIRGLMNTEAFF	TGTGCCAGCATCCGTGGACTGATGAACACTGAAGCTTTCTTT
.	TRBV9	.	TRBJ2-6	CASSVGSGANVLTF	TGTGCCAGTTCGGTGGGCTCTGGGGCCAACGTCCTGACTTTC
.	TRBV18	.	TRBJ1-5	CASSKGGQAHQPQHF	TGTGCCAGCTCCAAAGGGGGGCAGGCGCACCAGCCCCAGCATTTT
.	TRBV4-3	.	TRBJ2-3	CASSQDLRTQSTDTQYF	TGCGCCAGCAGCCAAGATTTGCGTACCCAAAGCACAGATACGCAGTATTTT
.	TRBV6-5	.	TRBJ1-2	CASSYKVPGGYGYTF	TGTGCCAGCAGTTACAAGGTGCCGGGGGGGTATGGCTACACCTTC
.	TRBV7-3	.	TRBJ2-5	CASSLGVGEGQETQYF	TGTGCCAGCAGCTTAGGGGTGGGAGAGGGGCAAGAGACCCAGTACTTC
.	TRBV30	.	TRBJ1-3	CAWAGNSGNTIYF	TGTGCCTGGGCAGGGAACTCTGGAAACACCATATATTTT
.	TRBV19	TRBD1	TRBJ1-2	CASSRRGLTGGNYGYTF	TGTGCCAGTAGTCGGCGAGGTCTTACAGGGGGCAACTATGGCTACACCTTC
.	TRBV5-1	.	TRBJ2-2	CASSLAEGGAGELFF	TGCGCCAGCAGCTTAGCGGAGGGGGGCGCCGGGGAGCTGTTTTTT
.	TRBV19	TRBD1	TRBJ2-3	CASSPGGRRTDTQYF	TGTGCCAGTAGCCCAGGGGGCAGGCGCACAGATACGCAGTATTTT
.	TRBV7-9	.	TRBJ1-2	CASSLGQDYGYTF	TGTGCCAGCAGCTTAGGACAGGACTATGGCTACACCTTC
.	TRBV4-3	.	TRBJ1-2	CASSQDGSGYTF	TGCGCCAGCAGCCAAGATGGTAGCGGCTACACCTTC
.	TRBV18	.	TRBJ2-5	CASSSLQVGGKETQYF	TGTGCCAGCTCAAGTCTCCAAGTGGGGGGAAAAGAGACCCAGTACTTC
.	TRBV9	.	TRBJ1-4	CASREQRGVNEKLFF	TGTGCCAGCAGGGAACAGAGGGGAGTTAATGAAAAACTGTTTTTT
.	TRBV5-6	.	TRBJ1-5	CASSSKEESYSNQPQHF	TGTGCCAGCAGCTCTAAGGAGGAGTCCTATAGCAATCAGCCCCAGCATTTT
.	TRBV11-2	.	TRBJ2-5	CASSLAASWWETQYF	TGTGCCAGCAGCTTAGCGGCTAGCTGGTGGGAGACCCAGTACTTC
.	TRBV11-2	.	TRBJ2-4	CASSSNRASDLAKNIQYF	TGTGCCAGCAGCTCTAACCGGGCCTCGGACCTAGCCAAAAACATTCAGTACTTC
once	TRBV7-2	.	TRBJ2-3	CASSLAPGAGDTQYF	TGTGCCAGCAGCTTAGCCCCAGGGGCGGGAGATACGCAGTATTTT
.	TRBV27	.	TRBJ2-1	CAIGASPYNEQFF	TGTGCCATCGGGGCCAGCCCCTACAATGAGCAGTTCTTC
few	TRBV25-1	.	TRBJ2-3	CASSESRRPSSTDTQYF	TGTGCCAGCAGTGAATCCCGACGGCCCTCTAGCACAGATACGCAGTATTTT
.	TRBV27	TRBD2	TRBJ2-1	CASSSSLAGGREQFF	TGTGCCAGCAGTTCCTCACTAGCGGGAGGGCGTGAGCAGTTCTTC
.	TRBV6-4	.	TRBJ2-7	CASSPRRTYAYEQYF	TGTGCCAGCAGCCCCAGGCGGACATACGCCTACGAGCAGTACTTC
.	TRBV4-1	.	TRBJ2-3	CASSQDMDFTDTQYF	TGCGCCAGCAGCCAAGATATGGACTTCACAGATACGCAGTATTTT
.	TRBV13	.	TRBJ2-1	CASRRGYTYNEQFF	TGTGCCAGCAGGAGAGGTTATACCTACAATGAGCAGTTCTTC
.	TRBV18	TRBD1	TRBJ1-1	CASSPGRDREYTEAFF	TGTGCCAGCTCACCAGGGAGGGACAGGGAATACACTGAAGCTTTCTTT
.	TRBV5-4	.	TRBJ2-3	CASSFGAGKDTQYF	TGTGCCAGCAGTTTCGGGGCAGGGAAGGATACGCAGTATTTT
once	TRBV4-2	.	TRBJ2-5	CASSQGLFQETQYF	TGTGCCAGCAGCCAAGGCCTATTCCAAGAGACCCAGTACTTC
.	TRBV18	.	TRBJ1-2	CASSPNQVAPTYGYTF	TGTGCCAGCTCACCTAATCAAGTTGCTCCTACCTATGGCTACACCTTC
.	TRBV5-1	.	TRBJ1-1	CASSLDIVGLEAFF	TGCGCCAGCAGCTTGGATATAGTCGGCCTTGAGGCTTTCTTT
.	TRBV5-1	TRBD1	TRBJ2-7	CASSGGQGLYEQYF	TGCGCCAGCAGCGGGGGACAGGGACTCTACGAGCAGTACTTC
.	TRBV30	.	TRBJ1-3	CAWDGGLHSGNTIYF	TGTGCCTGGGATGGGGGGCTACACTCTGGAAACACCATATATTTT